Listed here is a single TCR beta chain. This sample was included in a study of shared clonotypes between healthy human individuals. The method was immunoSEQ multiplex PCR; TCRdb's version includes in-frame clones alone and lacks a portion of them. This table has 2,500,000 or so clones, around 90% appearing once. Germline lookup yields CDR1 MDHEN and CDR2 SYDVKM. This CDR3 is 14 amino acids long. The germline V and J ends were trimmed by 4 bases and 2 bases, with 12 bases remaining between them. The chain has TRBV28 and TRBJ2-7; D might be TRBD1 (6 bases). This clonotype was obtained from a man aged 18 to 29 in good health. Some clones in this sample may be carry-over from other donors' samples. The source material was naive CD4+ T cells from PBMCs. Subset here: CD45RA+ positively selected. CDR3 protein: CASSSRQATYEQYF. In DNA form, the CDR3 reads TGTGCCAGCAGTTCACGACAGGCGACCTACGAGCAGTACTTC.